This T cell receptor beta chain was obtained from a study of cytomegalovirus exposure and HLA in healthy donors. The PCR contained 60 Vbeta and 13 Jbeta primers. Assay used: immunoSEQ multiplex PCR; TCRdb lists only in-frame clones, some missing. The data show over 150,000 clones, around 74% seen once. Germline CDR1 SGHTA, CDR2 FQGTGA. The V gene end was trimmed by 4 bases and the J gene end by 3 bases; junction bases not matched to a gene: 6. This CDR3 region has 16 residues. This sequence was found in a male donor in good health and CMV-seronegative. Sequencing was done on a sample of PBMCs. This rearrangement joins TRBV7-3 to TRBJ2-1, with TRBD2 matching over 10 bases. DNA of the CDR3: TGTGCCAGCAGCTCTTCATTAGCGGGAGGCTACAATGAGCAGTTCTTC. Protein: CASSSSLAGGYNEQFF.